This passage covers 32 T cell receptor beta chains from one sample sequenced in a study of blood T cell repertoires in COVID-19 (dated by TCRdb to about 2020). The protocol used for the library was the immunoSEQ multiplex PCR assay. TCRdb re-hosts the immuneACCESS table, in-frame sequences only. Its copies lack some clones; in the studies checked, an unresolved V gene accounts for under half of them, and the cause for the rest is not known. The sample table records 150,000 to 200,000 clones; about 81% of these occur just once. Clones ranked in the top ten supply approximately 10% of the sample. Source material: peripheral blood. These receptors were collected from a woman at least 80 years old with COVID-19, enrolled during active disease.

This clone was seen a few times. The chain recombines TRBV19 with TRBJ2-6, with D tentatively TRBD1 (5 bases). CDR3 size: 18 residues. Trimming stripped 7 bases from V and 0 bases from J, with 19 bases between. Germline-derived CDR1 and CDR2 are LNHDA and SQIVND (reference sequence). The CDR3 here is CASTPTGVLLSGANVLTF. DNA of the CDR3: TGTGCCAGTACCCCAACAGGAGTTCTCCTCTCTGGGGCCAACGTCCTGACTTTC.

The chain joins TRBV28 to TRBJ1-2; no reliable D call. The CDR3 is made up of 12 amino acids. V was clipped by 6 bases and J by 7 bases, with 12 bases between them. Germline-derived CDR1 and CDR2 are MDHEN and SYDVKM. CDR3 nucleotides: TGTGCCAGCAGCCACGCACCGGGTGGCTACACCTTC. Its protein product is CASSHAPGGYTF.

The rearrangement links TRBV4-2 to TRBJ2-3, with 10 bases that match TRBD2. Losses at the gene ends were 3 bases for V and 0 bases for J; bases not matched to a gene: 9. The germline V gene encodes CDR1 LGHNA and CDR2 YNFKEQ. This CDR3 has 18 amino acids. CDR3 DNA: TGTGCCAGCAGCCACGGCGGTAGCGGGGGGCAGAGCACAGATACGCAGTATTTT. Its translation: CASSHGGSGGQSTDTQYF.

The chain carries TRBV20-1 and TRBJ2-7; no clear D gene. The CDR3 covers 13 residues. Trimming removed 3 bases from V and 6 bases from J, with 15 bases in between. Germline V gene lookup returns CDR1 DFQATT and CDR2 SNEGSKA (reference sequence). As DNA, the CDR3 is TGCAGTGCTAGTAAGTCCGGGTTCGGCGAGCAGTACTTC. This encodes CSASKSGFGEQYF.

This rearrangement joins TRBV4-1 to TRBJ2-7, with a possible D match to TRBD2 (7 bases). The length of the CDR3 is 17 residues. From germline, CDR1 is MGHRA and CDR2 YSYEKL. V was clipped by 4 bases and J by 4 bases, with 23 bases between them. This CDR3 is CASSPHSGGGGYYEQYF. CDR3 bases: TGCGCCAGCAGCCCCCATTCCGGGGGAGGGGGATATTACGAGCAGTACTTC.

This clone is a singleton in its sample. The gene calls are TRBV5-1 and TRBJ2-1; 8 nucleotides match TRBD2. V shed 5 bases and J 2 bases; nucleotides not matched to a gene: 9. The CDR3 sequence is 16 residues long. CDR1 SGHRS and CDR2 YFSETQ come from the germline V gene. The DNA for the CDR3 is TGCGCCAGCAGGGTTAGCAGCGGGAGCGCCTACAATGAGCAGTTCTTC. This encodes CASRVSSGSAYNEQFF.

The chain employs TRBV6-2 or TRBV6-3 and TRBJ1-5; D remains unclear. Germline CDR1 reads MNHEY; CDR2 reads SVGEGT. Trimming stripped 2 bases from V and 4 bases from J, with 6 bases between. There are 13 residues in the CDR3. The CDR3 sequence: CASSYRENQPQHF. The CDR3 bases are TGTGCCAGCAGTTACAGGGAGAATCAGCCCCAGCATTTT.

The chain has TRBV28 and TRBJ1-5; D perhaps matches TRBD1 (5 bases). The ends were cut back, 5 bases at V and 6 bases at J, with 11 bases in the middle. Germline values: CDR1 MDHEN, CDR2 SYDVKM. The CDR3 length is 13 residues. The CDR3 loop is CASSMTARQPQHF. CDR3 nucleotides: TGTGCCAGCAGTATGACAGCACGTCAGCCCCAGCATTTT.

The gene calls are TRBV28 and TRBJ1-2, with 8 bases that match TRBD1. Per the germline V gene, CDR1 is MDHEN and CDR2 is SYDVKM. V lost 10 bases to trimming and J lost 4 bases; unmatched junction nucleotides: 14. This CDR3 is 15 amino acids long. This CDR3 is CAITSRDRFPYGYTF. In DNA form, the CDR3 reads TGTGCCATCACGAGCCGGGACAGGTTCCCCTATGGCTACACCTTC.

V usage is TRBV18 and J usage is TRBJ2-1; no definite D call. This CDR3 has 12 amino acids. V lost 3 bases, J lost 9 bases, and 9 bases lay in between. Germline assignment: CDR1 KGHSH and CDR2 LQKENI. CDR3 protein: CASSPHPGEQFF. The CDR3 DNA sequence: TGTGCCAGCTCACCTCACCCGGGTGAGCAGTTCTTC. The full variable domain, completed using reference TRBV18 and TRBJ2-1, is NAGVMQNPRHLVRRRGQEARLRCSPMKGHSHVYWYRQLPEEGLKFMVYLQKENIIDESGMPKERFSAEFPKEGPSILRIQQVVRGDSAAYFCASSPHPGEQFFGPGTRLTVL.

The V gene is TRBV6-2 or TRBV6-3, the J gene TRBJ2-3; D may be TRBD1 (8 bases). This CDR3 has 18 amino acids. Germline CDR1 MNHEY, CDR2 SVGEGT. The germline V and J ends were trimmed by 2 bases and 0 bases, with 18 bases remaining between them. The CDR3 is CASSYPTGQGGSTDTQYF. The CDR3 region has the DNA TGTGCCAGCAGTTACCCCACCGGACAGGGAGGGAGCACAGATACGCAGTATTTT.

The genes are TRBV7-2 and TRBJ2-3, with a tentative D call TRBD2 (6 bases). This CDR3 region has 16 residues. V lost 1 base, J lost 5 bases, and 16 bases lay in between. Germline lookup yields CDR1 SGHTA and CDR2 FQGNSA. The CDR3 coding sequence is TGTGCCAGCAGCTTAGGGCCGGGACTCGCTGGAGATACGCAGTATTTT. Encoded protein: CASSLGPGLAGDTQYF.

The CDR3 spells CASSQGTGDLGNTIYF. CDR3 bases: TGCGCCAGCAGCCAGGGGACAGGAGACCTTGGAAACACCATATATTTT. The chain recombines TRBV4-3 with TRBJ1-3, with TRBD1 matching over 8 bases. The CDR3 contains 16 residues. J lost 3 bases, V lost 3 bases, and 7 bases had no gene match. The germline CDR1 and CDR2 sequences are LGHNA and YSLEER.

The rearrangement joins TRBV6-1 to TRBJ2-7; 8 bases agree with TRBD1. J gave up 6 bases and V 3 bases, and 10 bases lay outside the gene matches. Looked up from germline, CDR1 is MNHNS and CDR2 is SASEGT. The CDR3 extends over 15 amino acids. As DNA, the CDR3 is TGTGCCAGCAGTGATGGTGGGCAGGGGGCAATCGAGCAGTACTTC. This sequence encodes CASSDGGQGAIEQYF.

V gene TRBV14 combines with J gene TRBJ1-1; D not certain. Germline CDR1 SGHDN, CDR2 FVKESK. V was cut by 1 base and J by 4 bases, with 13 bases left in between. The CDR3 has 15 amino acids. The DNA of the CDR3 is TGTGCCAGCAGCCAAGGACTCACGCGAGGCACTGAAGCTTTCTTT. It yields the protein CASSQGLTRGTEAFF.

V gene TRBV24-1 combines with J gene TRBJ2-5; 9 bases fit TRBD1. V shed 1 base and J 2 bases; nucleotides not matched to a gene: 4. CDR1 and CDR2 from the germline V gene are KGHDR and SFDVKD. The CDR3 runs 16 residues. The CDR3 region is CATSDFRTGEQETQYF. The DNA of the CDR3 is TGTGCCACCAGTGATTTCAGGACAGGGGAACAAGAGACCCAGTACTTC.

The rearrangement uses TRBV5-1 and TRBJ1-1; weak D call: TRBD1 (6 bases). V lost 1 base to trimming and J lost 3 bases, with 10 bases between them. This CDR3 is 14 amino acids long. The germline CDR1 and CDR2 sequences are SGHRS and YFSETQ. The CDR3 loop is CASSLSGVDTEAFF. CDR3 DNA sequence: TGCGCCAGCAGCTTGTCAGGGGTTGACACTGAAGCTTTCTTT.

The rearrangement uses TRBV3-1 (or the pseudogene TRBV3-2) and TRBJ1-4, with 7 bases identical to TRBD1. V lost 4 bases to trimming and J lost 12 bases; unmatched junction nucleotides: 8. Germline values: CDR1 LGHDT, CDR2 YNNKEL (reference sequence). The CDR3 is 13 amino acids. The CDR3 DNA reads TGTGCCAGCAGCCTGGCCCCGGGACAGCAACTGTTTTTT. Residues: CASSLAPGQQLFF.

This clone came up once. This chain joins TRBV4-2 and TRBJ1-2; D gene unclear. V was clipped by 0 bases and J by 4 bases, with 9 bases between them. The germline CDR1 and CDR2 sequences are LGHNA and YNFKEQ. The CDR3 contains 14 residues. CDR3 nucleotide sequence: TGTGCCAGCAGCCAAGATGAGGTTAGCTATGGCTACACCTTC. This translates into CASSQDEVSYGYTF.

This clone was seen a handful of times. The chain is built from TRBV18 and TRBJ1-1; TRBD1 agrees at 7 bases. V shed 3 bases and J 10 bases; nucleotides not matched to a gene: 5. This CDR3 is built from 12 residues. Germline V gene data show CDR1 as KGHSH and CDR2 as LQKENI. The CDR3, as DNA: TGTGCCAGCTCACCGACAGGGTTCTCAGCTTTCTTT. It encodes CASSPTGFSAFF.

This clone has only one observation. This chain uses TRBV5-1 with TRBJ2-4; TRBD1 is a possible D gene (6 bases). V lost 3 bases, J lost 2 bases, and 18 bases lay in between. The CDR3 is made up of 17 amino acids. Germline V gives CDR1 SGHRS, CDR2 YFSETQ. Here the CDR3 DNA reads TGCGCCAGCAGCTCGGGCTTCACAGGGCTGACCAAAAACATTCAGTACTTC. It codes for CASSSGFTGLTKNIQYF.

The chain combines TRBV24-1 with TRBJ1-2, with a possible D match to TRBD1 (5 bases). Per germline, CDR1 KGHDR and CDR2 SFDVKD. V was shortened by 0 bases and J by 7 bases, with 20 bases between the two germline ends. The CDR3 consists of 17 residues. The CDR3 DNA reads TGTGCCACCAGTGATTTGCCGGGTAGACGGGGGACCGCTGGCTACACCTTC. It codes for CATSDLPGRRGTAGYTF.

V is TRBV6-2 or TRBV6-3 and J is TRBJ1-5, with 8 bases identical to TRBD1. This CDR3 has 17 amino acids. The V segment lost 2 bases and the J segment 5 bases; nucleotides outside the gene matches: 11. The germline CDR1 and CDR2 sequences are MNHEY and SVGEGT. The CDR3 region is CASSYPDRGLLDQPQHF. CDR3 bases: TGTGCCAGCAGTTACCCAGACAGGGGATTGCTCGATCAGCCCCAGCATTTT.

CDR3 amino acids: CASSPRGGYSYNEQFF. CDR3 in DNA: TGTGCCAGCAGTCCTCGGGGGGGATACTCCTACAATGAGCAGTTCTTC. This chain joins TRBV28 and TRBJ2-1; 8 positions match TRBD2. The length of the CDR3 is 16 residues. V was pared by 5 bases and J by 0 bases, with 6 bases of the junction left unmatched. Germline V lookup: CDR1 MDHEN, CDR2 SYDVKM.

The rearrangement joins TRBV9 to TRBJ1-6; TRBD1 is a possible D gene (6 bases). In germline, CDR1 is SGDLS, CDR2 YYNGEE. The CDR3 consists of 14 residues. The germline V and J ends were trimmed by 4 bases and 5 bases, with 10 bases remaining between them. CDR3 in amino acids: CASSTRQDNSPLHF. The DNA of the CDR3 is TGTGCCAGCAGCACGCGACAGGATAATTCACCCCTCCACTTT. The entire variable domain, with the rest obtained from reference TRBV9 and TRBJ1-6, is as follows: DSGVTQTPKHLITATGQRVTLRCSPRSGDLSVYWYQQSLDQGLQFLIQYYNGEERAKGNILERFSAQQFPDLHSELNLSSLELGDSALYFCASSTRQDNSPLHFGNGTRLTVT.

The chain links TRBV12-5 to TRBJ2-5, with D hard to call. The CDR3 is 13 residues long. Germline-derived CDR1 and CDR2 are LGHNT and FRNRAP. The ends were cut back, 3 bases at V and 5 bases at J, with 10 bases in the middle. The CDR3 here is CASGFPTQETQYF. In DNA, the CDR3 is TGTGCTAGTGGTTTCCCGACACAGGAGACCCAGTACTTC. The full variable domain, with the rest looked up from reference TRBV12-5 and TRBJ2-5, is DARVTQTPRHKVTEMGQEVTMRCQPILGHNTVFWYRQTMMQGLELLAYFRNRAPLDDSGMPKDRFSAEMPDATLATLKIQPSEPRDSAVYFCASGFPTQETQYFGPGTRLLVL.

The rearrangement uses TRBV10-3 and TRBJ1-2; D is possibly TRBD1 (5 bases). Germline V lookup: CDR1 ENHRY, CDR2 SYGVKD. Trimming removed 4 bases at V and 3 bases at J, with 15 bases between. The CDR3 is 15 residues long. For the CDR3, the DNA is TGTGCCATCAGTGGGTCAGCGGGGCAGGACTATGGCTACACCTTC. This translates into CAISGSAGQDYGYTF.

J is TRBJ2-3 and V is TRBV6-5; TRBD2 aligns across 9 bases. The germline gives CDR1 MNHEY, CDR2 SVGAGI. V gave up 6 bases and J gave up 6 bases; unmatched junction bases: 7. The CDR3 has 14 amino acids. DNA for the CDR3: TGTGCCAGCAGGGGCGGGGGGGCCTCGGATACGCAGTATTTT. Translation: CASRGGGASDTQYF.

The chain employs TRBV14 and TRBJ2-1, with a possible D match to TRBD1 (5 bases). Per the germline V gene, CDR1 is SGHDN and CDR2 is FVKESK. This CDR3 region has 15 residues. V lost 0 bases, J lost 8 bases, and 14 bases lay in between. CDR3 sequence (DNA): TGTGCCAGCAGCCAAGACCTGACAGTTTCTCATGAGCAGTTCTTC. It specifies CASSQDLTVSHEQFF.

The genes are TRBV24-1 and TRBJ1-1; D is undetermined. The germline V and J ends were trimmed by 5 bases and 6 bases, with 12 bases remaining between them. Germline CDR1 reads KGHDR; CDR2 reads SFDVKD. The length of the CDR3 is 13 residues. Here the CDR3 reads CATSASPPAEAFF. CDR3 nucleotide sequence: TGTGCCACCAGTGCCTCGCCACCGGCTGAAGCTTTCTTT.

The rearrangement uses TRBV5-1 and TRBJ1-4; maybe TRBD1 (5 bases). V lost 4 bases and J 8 bases, leaving 15 bases between the germline ends. Germline V CDR1 and CDR2: SGHRS, YFSETQ. The CDR3 consists of 14 residues. The CDR3 region has the DNA TGCGCCAGCAGCAGGGACTCGGGGGGAGAAAAACTGTTTTTT. Its translation: CASSRDSGGEKLFF.

The gene calls are TRBV29-1 and TRBJ1-1, with TRBD1 matching 8 bases. CDR3 size: 16 residues. Looked up from germline, CDR1 is SQVTM and CDR2 is ANQGSEA. V gave up 4 bases and J gave up 1 base; unmatched junction bases: 11. The CDR3 DNA sequence: TGCAGCGTTGTCCAGGGGGCCCCCTTGGGGAACACTGAAGCTTTCTTT. Its protein is CSVVQGAPLGNTEAFF.